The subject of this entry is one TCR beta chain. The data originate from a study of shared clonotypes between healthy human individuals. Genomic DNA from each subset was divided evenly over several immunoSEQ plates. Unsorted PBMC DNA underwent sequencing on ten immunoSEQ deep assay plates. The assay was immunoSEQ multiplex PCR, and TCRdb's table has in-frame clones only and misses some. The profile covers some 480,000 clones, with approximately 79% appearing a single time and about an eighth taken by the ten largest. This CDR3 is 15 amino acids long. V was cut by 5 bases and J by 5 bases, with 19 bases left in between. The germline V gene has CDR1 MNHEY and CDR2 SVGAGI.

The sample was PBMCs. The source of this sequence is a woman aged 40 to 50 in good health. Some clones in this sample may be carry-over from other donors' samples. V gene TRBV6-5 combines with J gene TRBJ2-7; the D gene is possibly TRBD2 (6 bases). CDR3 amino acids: CASSVTFSGVNEQYF. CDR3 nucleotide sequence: TGTGCCAGCAGTGTGACTTTTTCGGGGGTCAACGAGCAGTACTTC.